These T cell receptor beta chains were read from a single sample in a study of lymphopenia after photon versus proton radiotherapy. Here immunoSEQ multiplex PCR was the method, and the copy in TCRdb shows in-frame clones only, minus some. The table lists over 50,000 clones, 70% to 90% of them singletons. Here the sequenced sample was peripheral blood, taken from a patient treated with photon-based radiotherapy. These TCRs come from a man between 40 and 49 years old with gastric cancer. Both conserved end residues are part of each CDR3. D genes are given only for firm matches. The size field is filled for only some rows; it gives once, few, many or a size class.

. TRBJ2-7 . TRBV30 CAWSDRRGGYEQYF TGTGCCTGGAGTGATCGGAGGGGCGGCTACGAGCAGTACTTC
TRBD1 TRBJ1-6 once TRBV25-1 CASSPGQGDSPLHF TGTGCCAGCAGCCCTGGACAGGGAGATTCACCCCTCCACTTT
TRBD2 TRBJ2-1 . TRBV6-5 CASSYSTGGEQFF TGTGCCAGCAGTTACTCAACGGGGGGTGAGCAGTTCTTC
. TRBJ2-3 . TRBV14 CASSQASGRGTDTQYF TGTGCCAGCAGCCAAGCATCGGGCAGGGGCACAGATACGCAGTATTTT
TRBD1 TRBJ1-1 . TRBV7-9 CASSVQGARYTEAFF TGTGCCAGCAGCGTACAGGGGGCGAGGTACACTGAAGCTTTCTTT
TRBD1 TRBJ2-2 . TRBV25-1 CASRETGGHGELFF TGTGCCAGCAGGGAGACAGGGGGCCACGGGGAGCTGTTTTTT
TRBD1 TRBJ2-1 . TRBV7-6 CASSRQGTFNEQFF TGTGCCAGCAGTCGACAGGGAACTTTCAATGAGCAGTTCTTC
. TRBJ2-7 . TRBV7-6 CASSAWDTAGEQYF TGTGCCAGCAGCGCCTGGGACACCGCAGGGGAGCAGTACTTC
TRBD1 TRBJ1-4 . TRBV5-1 CASSLGTGNANEKLFF TGCGCCAGCAGCTTGGGGACAGGCAATGCTAATGAAAAACTGTTTTTT
. TRBJ1-6 . TRBV7-2 CASSLGTVSSPLHF TGTGCCAGCAGCTTAGGGACAGTTTCATCACCCCTCCACTTT
. TRBJ2-1 . TRBV6-5 CASSYGLMSPVYEQFF TGTGCCAGCAGTTACGGTCTTATGAGCCCCGTCTATGAGCAGTTCTTC
. TRBJ1-2 few TRBV18 CASSQGTNYGYTF TGTGCCAGCTCGCAGGGGACTAACTATGGCTACACCTTC
TRBD2 TRBJ2-7 . TRBV7-2 CASSLGWLADEQYF TGTGCCAGCAGCTTAGGTTGGCTAGCGGACGAGCAGTACTTC
TRBD1 TRBJ2-2 . TRBV5-4 CASSLAGGQGGELFF TGTGCCAGCAGCTTGGCAGGGGGCCAGGGCGGGGAGCTGTTTTTT
TRBD1 TRBJ1-4 . TRBV7-6 CASSPGQTNEKLFF TGTGCCAGCAGCCCGGGACAGACTAATGAAAAACTGTTTTTT
. TRBJ1-1 . TRBV19 CASSIAQGLNTEAFF TGTGCCAGTAGTATAGCGCAGGGACTGAACACTGAAGCTTTCTTT
. TRBJ1-1 . TRBV7-2 CASSLGRNTEAFF TGTGCCAGCAGCTTAGGCAGGAACACTGAAGCTTTCTTT
TRBD2 TRBJ2-7 . TRBV18 CASSPGLEVYEQYF TGTGCCAGCTCACCCGGACTAGAAGTTTACGAGCAGTACTTC
. TRBJ1-2 . TRBV7-2 CASTAWGRLEGYTF TGTGCCAGCACAGCCTGGGGGCGCTTGGAGGGCTACACCTTC
. TRBJ2-7 . TRBV4-3 CASSQAGTYEQYF TGCGCCAGCAGCCAAGCAGGGACGTACGAGCAGTACTTC
TRBD1 TRBJ1-1 . TRBV7-9 CASSQGAFGNTEAFF TGTGCCAGCAGCCAGGGGGCATTTGGGAACACTGAAGCTTTCTTT
TRBD1 TRBJ1-5 . TRBV6-1 CASTPGTGLNQPQHF TGTGCCAGCACCCCCGGGACAGGGCTCAATCAGCCCCAGCATTTT